This entry lists 15 T cell receptor beta chains sequenced from one sample in a study of T cell repertoires in cytomegalovirus infection. One entry per CDR3 protein, called by TCRdb with MiXCR from the reads. The top ten hold over 12% of the sample, which has about 890,000 distinct CDR3 sequences, less than 40% seen once. These receptors' antigens are unknown. This material consisted of cultured CD8+ T cells from PBMCs, taken from culture after CMV antigen stimulation. Receptor source: a human donor in good health (CMV status not recorded). Some clones in this sample may be carry-over from other donors' samples.

This clonotype occurred many times. The rearrangement links TRBV6-1 to TRBJ2-7; a weak D match, TRBD1 (6 bases). CDR1 MNHNS and CDR2 SASEGT come from the germline V gene. V lost 2 bases, J lost 2 bases, and 10 bases lay in between. The CDR3 runs to 14 residues. The CDR3 nucleotides are TGTGCCAGCAGTGAATGGGACACTGCCTACGAGCAGTACTTC. Translated: CASSEWDTAYEQYF.

This clonotype was seen ten or more times. The rearrangement joins TRBV10-3 to TRBJ2-2; D remains unclear. Trimming cost V 3 bases and J 2 bases, with 16 bases left between them. The germline V gene encodes CDR1 ENHRY and CDR2 SYGVKD. This CDR3 is 17 amino acids long. The CDR3 protein is CAISDGVAEANTGELFF. CDR3 coding DNA: TGTGCCATCAGTGATGGGGTAGCAGAAGCTAACACCGGGGAGCTGTTTTTT.

This chain joins TRBV4-3 and TRBJ2-1; 9 bases map to TRBD2. The CDR3 runs to 18 residues. CDR1 is LGHNA, CDR2 YSLEER, per germline. J lost 2 bases, V lost 0 bases, and 8 bases had no gene match. The CDR3 DNA sequence: TGCGCCAGCAGCCAAGATGAACCAGCGGGGGGACCCTACAATGAGCAGTTCTTC. This encodes CASSQDEPAGGPYNEQFF.

The CDR3: CASSLDLGGTELFF. The CDR3 DNA reads as TGTGCCAGCAGCTTGGACCTCGGAGGGACGGAGCTGTTTTTT. J is TRBJ2-2 and V is TRBV5-6, with D maybe TRBD2 (6 bases). This CDR3 contains 14 residues. The V gene lost 0 bases and the J gene lost 10 bases, with 13 bases spanning the gap. CDR1 and CDR2 from the germline V gene are SGHDT and YYEEEE. Drawing the rest from reference TRBV5-6 and TRBJ2-2, the complete variable domain is DAGVTQSPTHLIKTRGQQVTLRCSPKSGHDTVSWYQQALGQGPQFIFQYYEEEERQRGNFPDRFSGHQFPNYSSELNVNALLLGDSALYLCASSLDLGGTELFFGEGSRLTVL.

This clonotype was observed a handful of times. The chain is built from TRBV2 and TRBJ1-2; 9 bases map to TRBD1. J gave up 1 base and V 11 bases, and 5 bases lay outside the gene matches. The CDR3 length is 13 residues. Germline lookup yields CDR1 SNHLY and CDR2 FYNNEI. The DNA of the CDR3 is TGTGCCGACCGGGACAGGGTTAACTATGGCTACACCTTC. Translated, it gives CADRDRVNYGYTF. The complete variable domain, with remaining parts taken from reference TRBV2 and TRBJ1-2, reads EPEVTQTPSHQVTQMGQEVILRCVPISNHLYFYWYRQILGQKVEFLVSFYNNEISEKSEIFDDQFSVERPDGSNFTLKIRSTKLEDSAMYFCADRDRVNYGYTFGSGTRLTVV.

The chain employs TRBV6-2 or TRBV6-3 and TRBJ2-3; 9 bases fit TRBD1. Germline CDR1 MNHEY, CDR2 SVGEGT. V lost 5 bases to trimming and J lost 3 bases; unmatched junction nucleotides: 9. There are 16 residues in the CDR3. CDR3 nucleotide sequence: TGTGCCAGCAGTCCCCTCCGGGACAGGGCGACAGATACGCAGTATTTT. Translation: CASSPLRDRATDTQYF.

As for this clonotype: The junction and the germline gene differ at one end; a read error may be behind it. The CDR3 nucleotides are TGTGTCAGCAGCAAGACTAGCGGGGGACCAAACACCGGGGAGCTGTTTTTT. It codes for CVSSKTSGGPNTGELFF. The rearrangement joins TRBV7-6 to TRBJ2-2; TRBD2 matches 12 bases. The CDR3 has 17 amino acids. CDR1 and CDR2 (germline): SGHVS, FNYEAQ. Based on the CDR3 plus reference TRBV7-6 and TRBJ2-2, the full variable domain is GAGVSQSPRYKVTKRGQDVALRCDPISGHVSLYWYRQALGQGPEFLTYFNYEAQQDKSGLPNDRFSAERPEGSISTLTIQRTEQRDSAMYRCVSSKTSGGPNTGELFFGEGSRLTVL.

This clonotype was detected a few times. The CDR3 nucleotides are TGTGCCAGCAGCTTAGTAAGGAGGCGGGTCGTTTACAATGAGCAGTTCTTC. Its protein is CASSLVRRRVVYNEQFF. The chain combines TRBV11-1 with TRBJ2-1, with D perhaps matching TRBD2 (5 bases). Germline CDR1 SGHAT, CDR2 FQDESV (reference sequence). This CDR3 is 17 amino acids long. V gave up 1 base and J gave up 4 bases, with 17 bases separating them.

CDR3 bases: TGTGCCAGCAGTCCCCTTCCCGACGGGGAGACCCAGTACTTC. Translating it yields CASSPLPDGETQYF. The V call is TRBV6-6, the J call TRBJ2-5; D not certain. The germline gives CDR1 MNHNY, CDR2 SVGAGI (reference sequence). With 5 bases removed from V and 5 bases from J, the gap between germline ends came to 15 bases. This CDR3 region has 14 residues.

This clonotype was picked up many times. The chain's CDR3 is CASSLATGPNYSNQPQHF. CDR3 nucleotides: TGTGCCAGCAGCTTAGCAACAGGACCAAATTATAGCAATCAGCCCCAGCATTTT. The chain recombines TRBV7-9 with TRBJ1-5, with a possible D match to TRBD1 (5 bases). CDR1 SEHNR and CDR2 FQNEAQ come from the germline V gene (reference sequence). This CDR3 is built from 18 residues. The V gene lost 0 bases and the J gene lost 0 bases, with 15 bases spanning the gap.

A few counts support this clonotype. V gene TRBV10-3 combines with J gene TRBJ2-1; D may be TRBD2 (6 bases). CDR3 length: 17 residues. V was trimmed by 3 bases and J by 0 bases, leaving 15 bases between them. Germline assignment: CDR1 ENHRY and CDR2 SYGVKD. This CDR3 is CAISDPREASSYNEQFF. The DNA for the CDR3 is TGTGCCATCAGTGACCCGAGGGAGGCGAGCTCCTACAATGAGCAGTTCTTC.

This clonotype was detected ten times or more. The chain uses TRBV12-3 or TRBV12-4 and TRBJ1-5; 9 bases are shared with TRBD1. The CDR3 consists of 15 residues. Losses at the gene ends were 4 bases for V and 4 bases for J; bases not matched to a gene: 5. The CDR3 DNA reads as TGTGCCAGCAGTTCACACGGACAGGGGAATCAGCCCCAGCATTTT. This gives the protein CASSSHGQGNQPQHF.

The V and J genes are TRBV4-3 and TRBJ2-2, with D tentatively TRBD1 (6 bases). The CDR3 sequence is 17 residues long. From germline, CDR1 is LGHNA and CDR2 YSLEER. The V end was cut by 0 bases, the J end by 1 base, with 12 bases between. For the CDR3, the DNA is TGCGCCAGCAGCCAAGATCTGGTCAGGGGGAACACCGGGGAGCTGTTTTTT. Its translation: CASSQDLVRGNTGELFF.

This sequence joins TRBV12-3 or TRBV12-4 and TRBJ2-1, with a possible D match to TRBD1 (5 bases). With 5 bases removed from V and 3 bases from J, the gap between germline ends came to 14 bases. The CDR3 contains 15 residues. The CDR3 region has the DNA TGTGCCAGCAGTAAAGGGGAATTTCTCTACAATGAGCAGTTCTTC. Its protein product is CASSKGEFLYNEQFF.

This clonotype was seen repeatedly, ten times or more. This rearrangement joins TRBV6-4 to TRBJ2-3; unclear D gene. In germline, CDR1 is MRHNA, CDR2 SNTAGT. The CDR3 length is 13 residues. The V gene lost 0 bases and the J gene lost 3 bases, with 4 bases spanning the gap. CDR3 residues: CASSDSETDTQYF. The CDR3 DNA is TGTGCCAGCAGTGACTCCGAAACAGATACGCAGTATTTT.